This T cell receptor beta chain is drawn from a study of T cell changes during pregnancy in multiple sclerosis. The method was immunoSEQ multiplex PCR; TCRdb's version includes in-frame clones alone and lacks a portion of them. Altogether tens of thousands of clones are present, about 90% being singletons, with the ten largest covering 3.5%. This CDR3 has 15 amino acids. Trimming removed 1 base from V and 1 base from J; junction bases left unmatched: 1. Germline V CDR1 and CDR2: SGHRS, YFSETQ. The chain combines TRBV5-1 with TRBJ2-2; 7 nucleotides align to TRBD1. Sequencing was performed on PBMCs, taken in the first trimester of pregnancy. This TCR was sampled from a female donor in good health, serving as a control in a pregnancy study. Some clones in this sample may be carry-over from other donors' samples. The CDR3 is CASSLRTGNTGELFF. CDR3 DNA: TGCGCCAGCAGCTTGAGGACAGGGAACACCGGGGAGCTGTTTTTT.